The 9 T cell receptor beta chains in this list originate from one sample, sequenced in a study of blood T cells in healthy people across ages. Through a sample-barcoded 5' primer and a J-beta primer mix, a second PCR was run for roughly 6 to 12 cycles. One entry per CDR3 protein results from TCRdb running MiXCR on the 5' RACE reads. The table has hundreds of thousands of distinct CDR3 sequences, 20% to 25% seen once. Sequencing was carried out using blood. These receptors were obtained from a man between 65 and 85 years old in good health.

This clonotype was detected ten times or more. V and J are TRBV12-3 or TRBV12-4 and TRBJ2-7, with a possible D match to TRBD2 (5 bases). Trimming took 5 bases from V and 9 from J, leaving 17 bases between them. The CDR3 loop spans 13 amino acids. The CDR3 DNA sequence: TGTGCCAGCAGTCCCGGGGATCGCGAGGTGCAGTACTTC. Its protein is CASSPGDREVQYF.

This clonotype was counted at least ten times. The chain has TRBV20-1 and TRBJ2-5; D tentatively fits TRBD1 or TRBD2 (5 bases each). The length of the CDR3 is 13 residues. Germline loops: CDR1 DFQATT, CDR2 SNEGSKA (reference sequence). V lost 3 bases and J 5 bases, leaving 13 bases between the germline ends. CDR3 residues: CSASRQGVETQYF. The CDR3 bases are TGCAGTGCTAGTCGTCAGGGAGTGGAGACCCAGTACTTC.

The chain links TRBV5-5 to TRBJ2-7; D not certain. The assigned J gene may be wrong: the sequence end matches TRBJ2-1 better. Germline V gene lookup returns CDR1 SGHKS and CDR2 YYEKEE (reference sequence). This CDR3 has 12 residues. This CDR3 reads CASSLTLDEQFF. The CDR3 DNA sequence: TGTGCCAGCAGCTTGACTCTAGATGAGCAGTTCTTC.

The chain is built from TRBV28 and TRBJ2-1, with D tentatively TRBD2 (6 bases). With the DNA end fitting TRBJ2-7 better, the J assignment may be wrong. Germline values: CDR1 MDHEN, CDR2 SYDVKM. The CDR3 length is 14 residues. The CDR3 loop reads CASSPIGSLHEQYF. The CDR3 DNA follows: TGTGCCAGCAGTCCCATCGGGAGTTTACACGAGCAGTACTTC.

The chain recombines TRBV9 with TRBJ1-2; tentatively, D is TRBD1 (5 bases). Trimming shortened V by 0 bases and J by 1 base, and 13 bases separated the two germline ends. Germline CDR1 reads SGDLS; CDR2 reads YYNGEE. This CDR3 contains 16 residues. The CDR3 loop reads CASSVGPGAINYGYTF. The DNA for the CDR3 is TGTGCCAGCAGCGTAGGTCCCGGGGCGATTAACTATGGCTACACCTTC.

There are a few counts of this clonotype. This chain joins TRBV7-2 and TRBJ2-7; the D gene is possibly TRBD2 (5 bases). The CDR3 has 16 residues. Germline loops: CDR1 SGHTA, CDR2 FQGNSA. The V end was cut by 1 base, the J end by 0 bases, with 13 bases between. CDR3 sequence: CASSLDSVARSYEQYF. The CDR3 nucleotides are TGTGCCAGCAGCTTAGATAGTGTAGCGCGCTCCTACGAGCAGTACTTC.

Note on this clonotype: A much larger clone differs from this one at a single base, so this may be a read error. This rearrangement joins TRBV14 to TRBJ2-5; 10 bases align to TRBD1. Trimming took 4 bases from V and 11 from J; bases not matched to a gene: 13. The V gene's germline CDR1 is SGHDN and CDR2 FVKESK. CDR3 length: 15 amino acids. CDR3: CASSRTGTGDYGQYF. For the CDR3, the DNA is TGTGCCAGCAGCCGTACCGGGACAGGGGATTACGGGCAGTACTTC.

This clonotype was counted between two and nine times. V is TRBV10-3 and J is TRBJ2-3; D call uncertain. The V end lost 0 bases, the J end lost 7 bases, and 8 bases lay between the germline ends. Germline assignment: CDR1 ENHRY and CDR2 SYGVKD. This CDR3 has 13 residues. CDR3 DNA sequence: TGTGCCATCAGTGAGTCGACTTCGAATACGCAGTATTTT. Its translation is CAISESTSNTQYF.

This clonotype showed up just a few times. This may stem from a read error, because a much larger clone lies one nucleotide away. J is TRBJ2-7 and V is TRBV5-1, with D tentatively TRBD1 (5 bases). Germline loops: CDR1 SGHRS, CDR2 YFSETQ. The CDR3 extends over 14 amino acids. Trimming pared 5 bases from V and 5 bases from J, leaving 17 bases between. DNA of the CDR3: TGCGCCAGCAGACCCGGCCAGGGTAACAACGAGCAGTACTTC. As protein: CASRPGQGNNEQYF.